These 25 T cell receptor beta chains originate from one sample sequenced in a study of blood T cells in healthy people across ages. PCR was performed a second time for about 7 to 11 cycles using a sample-barcoded 5' primer and a J-beta primer mix. TCRdb fed the 5' RACE reads into MiXCR, producing one record per CDR3 protein. The sample lists 650,000 to 1,000,000 distinct CDR3 sequences, about half seen once, with about a sixth in the top ten. The source material was blood. The receptor set was obtained from an elderly man in good health.

This clonotype has just a few counts. This chain uses TRBV29-1 with TRBJ2-3; possible D gene TRBD2, 5 bases. This CDR3 comprises 13 residues. Trimming took off 5 bases at V and 3 bases at J, with 12 bases between the two ends. Germline CDR1 reads SQVTM; CDR2 reads ANQGSEA. This chain's CDR3 is CSVQAGGTDTQYF. CDR3 nucleotides: TGCAGCGTTCAGGCGGGTGGAACAGATACGCAGTATTTT.

Written as DNA, the CDR3 is TGTGCCTGGAGGCCGGGACTAGCTTCGAACACCGGGGAGCTGTTTTTT. Its translation is CAWRPGLASNTGELFF. V usage is TRBV30 and J usage is TRBJ2-2, with 9 bases lining up with TRBD2. This CDR3 has 16 amino acids. Per the germline V gene, CDR1 is GTSNPN and CDR2 is SVGIG (reference sequence). Germline trimming cut 3 bases from V and 0 bases from J; bases unmatched to any gene: 5.

The rearrangement uses TRBV11-1 and TRBJ1-1; 8 nucleotides agree with TRBD1. CDR1 and CDR2 (germline): SGHAT, FQDESV (reference sequence). There are 15 residues in the CDR3. The ends lost 6 bases at V and 1 base at J; junction bases unmatched: 7. CDR3 protein: CASSPRTGTNTEAFF. CDR3 coding DNA: TGTGCCAGCAGTCCTCGGACAGGGACGAACACTGAAGCTTTCTTT.

The J gene is TRBJ2-5, the V gene TRBV6-5; perhaps TRBD1 as D (6 bases). The V end lost 0 bases, the J end lost 5 bases, and 16 bases lay between the germline ends. This CDR3 is built from 16 residues. Germline CDR1 MNHEY, CDR2 SVGAGI. CDR3 sequence reads: CASSYSILGTPETQYF. The DNA of the CDR3 is TGTGCCAGCAGTTACTCGATTTTGGGGACACCGGAGACCCAGTACTTC.

CDR3 nucleotide sequence: TGTGCCAGCAGCCCCGCTAGCGGGGGGGCCAGGCAGTATTTT. Translated, it gives CASSPASGGARQYF. This chain uses TRBV9 with TRBJ2-3, with 12 nucleotides matching TRBD2. V was clipped by 4 bases and J by 11 bases; unmatched bases: 8. In germline, CDR1 is SGDLS, CDR2 YYNGEE. The CDR3 length is 14 residues.

This clonotype was seen once. Sequence at one end of the junction differs from germline and may be a read error. The chain employs TRBV5-1 and TRBJ2-7; D perhaps matches TRBD2 (6 bases). Looked up from germline, CDR1 is SGHRS and CDR2 is YFSETQ. The CDR3 has 15 amino acids. The CDR3: CASSLEGLKPYGQYF. CDR3 DNA: TGCGCCAGCAGCTTGGAGGGACTCAAGCCCTACGGGCAGTACTTC.

The V gene is TRBV7-2, the J gene TRBJ2-7, with 7 bases matching TRBD1. Germline assignment: CDR1 SGHTA and CDR2 FQGNSA. Germline trimming cut 4 bases from V and 2 bases from J; bases unmatched to any gene: 5. This CDR3 is 14 amino acids long. The CDR3 sequence: CASSSQGGPYEQYF. Written as DNA, the CDR3 is TGTGCCAGCAGCTCCCAAGGGGGCCCCTACGAGCAGTACTTC. The full variable domain, its missing parts supplied by reference TRBV7-2 and TRBJ2-7, is GAGVSQSPSNKVTEKGKDVELRCDPISGHTALYWYRQSLGQGLEFLIYFQGNSAPDKSGLPSDRFSAERTGGSVSTLTIQRTQQEDSAVYLCASSSQGGPYEQYFGPGTRLTVT.

The chain couples TRBV7-2 to TRBJ2-7, with D tentatively TRBD1 (6 bases). Germline V gene lookup returns CDR1 SGHTA and CDR2 FQGNSA. This CDR3 spans 15 amino acids. The V end was cut by 5 bases, the J end by 4 bases, with 18 bases between. This chain's CDR3 is CASSRLQGRQYEQYF. CDR3 DNA sequence: TGTGCCAGCAGCCGACTACAGGGACGACAATACGAGCAGTACTTC.

The chain couples TRBV7-3 to TRBJ2-3, with D perhaps TRBD2 (6 bases). The CDR3 has 16 residues. V lost 1 base and J 5 bases, leaving 16 bases between the germline ends. CDR1 and CDR2 (germline): SGHTA, FQGTGA. CDR3 region: CASSLNPGAPGDTQYF. The CDR3 region has the DNA TGTGCCAGCAGCTTAAATCCGGGAGCTCCAGGAGATACGCAGTATTTT.

This clonotype was seen many times. The rearrangement joins TRBV18 to TRBJ2-3; the D is unclear. This CDR3 has 13 residues. Trimming removed 0 bases at V and 12 bases at J, with 13 bases between. CDR1 is KGHSH, CDR2 LQKENI, per germline. The CDR3 DNA reads TGTGCCAGCTCACCACCCGATGTTCCAAACCAGTATTTT. Amino acid sequence: CASSPPDVPNQYF.

The table lists this clonotype with many counts. The chain joins TRBV5-1 to TRBJ2-5; D might be TRBD1 (6 bases). CDR1 is SGHRS, CDR2 YFSETQ, per germline. The CDR3 runs 14 residues. V was cut by 1 base and J by 4 bases, with 11 bases left in between. The CDR3 DNA reads as TGCGCCAGCAGCTTGACAGGGACGCGAGAGACCCAGTACTTC. Translated: CASSLTGTRETQYF.

This clonotype was recorded at least ten times. In DNA form, the CDR3 reads TGCAGCGTTGAGGGGGGCCGAGAGACCCAGTACTTC. Residues: CSVEGGRETQYF. V gene TRBV29-1 combines with J gene TRBJ2-5; D could derive from TRBD1 or TRBD2 (6 bases each). Trimming removed 3 bases at V and 4 bases at J, with 9 bases between. In germline, CDR1 is SQVTM, CDR2 ANQGSEA. The length of the CDR3 is 12 residues.

This clonotype was counted between two and nine times. This may be a read error, as it is one base from a much larger clone. The gene calls are TRBV11-3 and TRBJ2-1; 7 positions agree with TRBD1. Germline V lookup: CDR1 SGHNT, CDR2 YENEEA. The CDR3 consists of 13 residues. The CDR3 nucleotides are TGTGCCGGCAGCTTAGAGGGGGCGGGTGAGCAGTTCTTC. It encodes CAGSLEGAGEQFF.

In nucleotides, the CDR3 is TGTGCCAGCAGGGGGACGACCGACGAGCAGTACTTC. This sequence encodes CASRGTTDEQYF. The chain carries TRBV6-5 and TRBJ2-7; D tentatively fits TRBD1 or TRBD2 (5 bases each). Germline V lookup: CDR1 MNHEY, CDR2 SVGAGI. CDR3 length equals 12 residues. Trimming shortened V by 6 bases and J by 5 bases, and 11 bases separated the two germline ends.

This chain connects TRBV12-3 or TRBV12-4 to TRBJ1-2, with no clear D. The CDR3 contains 13 residues. V lost 4 bases and J 8 bases, leaving 14 bases between the germline ends. CDR3 protein: CASSSFEVGGYTF. CDR3 bases: TGTGCCAGCAGTTCCTTCGAAGTGGGGGGCTACACCTTC.

Concerning this clonotype itself: This sequence may be a read error, since a much larger clone differs from it by one base. This chain connects TRBV3-1 to TRBJ2-7; 10 nucleotides agree with TRBD2. The CDR3 has 14 amino acids. The ends lost 5 bases at V and 7 bases at J; junction bases unmatched: 8. In germline, CDR1 is LGHDT, CDR2 YNNKEL (reference sequence). The CDR3 loop reads CASSWTSGNNEQYF. For the CDR3, the DNA is TGTGCCAGCAGCTGGACTAGCGGTAACAATGAGCAGTACTTC.

The table lists this clonotype with a few counts. This chain links TRBV20-1 with TRBJ1-4; D perhaps matches TRBD1 (5 bases). Trimming took off 1 base at V and 0 bases at J, with 12 bases between the two ends. The germline V gene encodes CDR1 DFQATT and CDR2 SNEGSKA (reference sequence). This CDR3 is built from 16 residues. CDR3: CSARGGSTATNEKLFF. CDR3 bases: TGCAGTGCTAGAGGGGGGAGCACCGCAACTAATGAAAAACTGTTTTTT.

The sample holds a few counts of this clonotype. One end of the junction varies from germline; a read error may be responsible. The chain has TRBV12-3 or TRBV12-4 and TRBJ2-7; D possibly corresponds to TRBD1 (6 bases). The CDR3 has 13 amino acids. The CDR3 loop reads CASKKVRGSERYF. The DNA for the CDR3 is TGTGCCAGCAAGAAGGTCAGGGGCAGCGAGCGGTACTTC.

At least ten counts were recorded for this clonotype. V and J are TRBV12-3 or TRBV12-4 and TRBJ2-7; 8 nucleotides agree with TRBD1. The CDR3 length is 15 residues. Trimming took 5 bases from V and 0 from J; bases not matched to a gene: 6. The CDR3 loop reads CASSERQGSSYEQYF. As DNA, the CDR3 is TGTGCCAGCAGTGAGCGACAGGGGAGCTCCTACGAGCAGTACTTC.

The V call is TRBV7-3, the J call TRBJ1-6; TRBD1 might be the D (5 bases). The V end was cut by 3 bases, the J end by 4 bases, with 10 bases between. CDR3 length equals 15 residues. CDR1 is SGHTA, CDR2 FQGTGA, per germline. Written as DNA, the CDR3 is TGTGCCAGCAGCTTCCCGGGGGTGTATAATTCACCCCTCCACTTT. Its translation: CASSFPGVYNSPLHF. Together with reference TRBV7-3 and TRBJ1-6, the CDR3 gives the full variable domain: GAGVSQTPSNKVTEKGKYVELRCDPISGHTALYWYRQSLGQGPEFLIYFQGTGAADDSGLPNDRFFAVRPEGSVSTLKIQRTERGDSAVYLCASSFPGVYNSPLHFGNGTRLTVT.

The genes are TRBV7-6 and TRBJ2-5; D is unclear. There are 12 residues in the CDR3. CDR1 is SGHVS, CDR2 FNYEAQ, per germline. The V end was cut by 4 bases, the J end by 5 bases, with 8 bases between. The CDR3 loop reads CASSSGMETQYF. CDR3 bases: TGTGCCAGCAGCTCAGGCATGGAGACCCAGTACTTC.

The V and J genes are TRBV28 and TRBJ2-4; the D gene is possibly TRBD2 (6 bases). The J call may be wrong; the DNA end is better matched by TRBJ2-7. The CDR3 has 12 residues. Germline V CDR1 and CDR2: MDHEN, SYDVKM. The CDR3 DNA follows: TGTGCCAGCCAGCGCGCGGGGTACGAGCAGTACTTC. Amino acid sequence: CASQRAGYEQYF.

The chain employs TRBV11-1 and TRBJ2-5; TRBD2 matches at 8 bases. The J call is in doubt because the DNA end fits TRBJ2-7 better. Germline V gene lookup returns CDR1 SGHAT and CDR2 FQDESV (reference sequence). The CDR3 extends over 18 amino acids. CDR3 nucleotides: TGTGCCAGCAGCTTAGCGTTCCAGGGGACGGGACTAGGCTACGAGCAGTACTTC. It yields the protein CASSLAFQGTGLGYEQYF.

The chain recombines TRBV15 with TRBJ2-5, with D hard to call. The length of the CDR3 is 15 residues. Trimming left V 1 base short and J 4 bases short, with 13 bases between. Germline CDR1 LNHNV, CDR2 YYDKDF (reference sequence). The chain's CDR3 is CATSRGDRQRETQYF. The DNA for the CDR3 is TGTGCCACCAGCAGAGGCGACCGCCAGAGAGAGACCCAGTACTTC. Full variable domain (outside the CDR3, taken from reference TRBV15 and TRBJ2-5): DAMVIQNPRYQVTQFGKPVTLSCSQTLNHNVMYWYQQKSSQAPKLLFHYYDKDFNNEADTPDNFQSRRPNTSFCFLDIRSPGLGDTAMYLCATSRGDRQRETQYFGPGTRLLVL.

This clonotype was recorded many times. The chain joins TRBV5-1 to TRBJ2-1; 11 nucleotides align to TRBD2. Germline V CDR1 and CDR2: SGHRS, YFSETQ. Trimming removed 2 bases from V and 9 bases from J; junction bases left unmatched: 7. This CDR3 has 15 residues. Here the CDR3 reads CASSFRLAGTSEQFF. The CDR3 DNA sequence: TGCGCCAGCAGCTTCCGACTAGCGGGAACTAGTGAGCAGTTCTTC. Based on the CDR3 plus reference TRBV5-1 and TRBJ2-1, the full variable domain is KAGVTQTPRYLIKTRGQQVTLSCSPISGHRSVSWYQQTPGQGLQFLFEYFSETQRNKGNFPGRFSGRQFSNSRSEMNVSTLELGDSALYLCASSFRLAGTSEQFFGPGTRLTVL.